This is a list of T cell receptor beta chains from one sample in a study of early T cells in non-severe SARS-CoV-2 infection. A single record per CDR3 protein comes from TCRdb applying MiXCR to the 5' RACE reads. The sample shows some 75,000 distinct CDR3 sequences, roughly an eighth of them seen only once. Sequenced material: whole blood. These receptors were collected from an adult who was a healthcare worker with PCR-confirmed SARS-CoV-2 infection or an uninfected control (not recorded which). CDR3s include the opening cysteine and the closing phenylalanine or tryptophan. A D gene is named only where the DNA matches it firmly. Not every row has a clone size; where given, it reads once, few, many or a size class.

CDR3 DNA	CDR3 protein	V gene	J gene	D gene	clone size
TGCAGTGCTAGAGATCGCAGTACGGACGAGCAGTACTTC	CSARDRSTDEQYF	TRBV20-1	TRBJ2-7	NA	few
TGTGCCTGGAGTGAAGTAGGGACCGCCCTTAATGAAAAACTGTTTTTT	CAWSEVGTALNEKLFF	TRBV30	TRBJ1-4	NA	NA
TGTGCCAGCAGCGTAGGAGTGGGCGGGGAGCTGTTTTTT	CASSVGVGGELFF	TRBV9	TRBJ2-2	NA	few
TGCGCCAGCAGCACGGGAACGTTTGCAACTAATGAAAAACTGTTTTTT	CASSTGTFATNEKLFF	TRBV5-1	TRBJ1-4	NA	many
TGTGCCAGCAGAAACGACAGGTACGAGCAGTACTTC	CASRNDRYEQYF	TRBV2	TRBJ2-7	NA	few
TGTGCCAGCAGTGGGGGCCCGGCAAGTCAGCCCCAGCATTTT	CASSGGPASQPQHF	TRBV2	TRBJ1-5	NA	NA
TGCAGCGTTGACGAGGGGGGACAGGGCGGGGAGCTGTTTTTT	CSVDEGGQGGELFF	TRBV29-1	TRBJ2-2	TRBD1	many
TGCAGCGTTGCGAAGGCCGGGGAGCTGTTTTTT	CSVAKAGELFF	TRBV29-1	TRBJ2-2	NA	many
TGTGCCAGTAGTATCCACGACAGGCTTAGCACAGATACGCAGTATTTT	CASSIHDRLSTDTQYF	TRBV19	TRBJ2-3	NA	many
TGCAGTGCTTCCGGGATCCGGAGAAATCAGCCCCAGCATTTT	CSASGIRRNQPQHF	TRBV20-1	TRBJ1-5	NA	many
TGTGCCAGCAGTTACTCGAGACCGAGCTCTGGAAACACCATATATTTT	CASSYSRPSSGNTIYF	TRBV6-5	TRBJ1-3	NA	many
TGTGCCACCAGTGATCCCCTCACAGATACGCAGTATTTT	CATSDPLTDTQYF	TRBV24-1	TRBJ2-3	NA	few
TGTGCCAGCAGCGTAAACTCGAAACCGAGAGGGAACACCGGGGAGCTGTTTTTT	CASSVNSKPRGNTGELFF	TRBV9	TRBJ2-2	NA	many
TGTGCCAGCAGCTTAGACTCCGGGCCCCAGTACTTC	CASSLDSGPQYF	TRBV11-2	TRBJ2-4	NA	few
TGCAGCGTTGTTCAAACGGACAGGACCTACGAGCAGTACTTC	CSVVQTDRTYEQYF	TRBV29-1	TRBJ2-7	TRBD1	NA
TGTGCCAGCAGCTTAAACCCCTACGAGCAGTACTTC	CASSLNPYEQYF	TRBV7-2	TRBJ2-7	NA	NA
TGTGCCAGCAGTTCTTGGGGGGCGGAAAATTCACCCCTCCACTTT	CASSSWGAENSPLHF	TRBV12-3/TRBV12-4	TRBJ1-6	NA	many
TGCAGTGGCTTCGACTTATCGGGGGAGCAGTACTTC	CSGFDLSGEQYF	TRBV20-1	TRBJ2-7	NA	many
TGTGCCAGCAGCAGAGGACAGGGGTCCTACGAGCAGTACTTC	CASSRGQGSYEQYF	TRBV9	TRBJ2-7	TRBD1	NA
TGTGCCAGCACCGGGCCCACATATAATCAGCCCCAGCATTTT	CASTGPTYNQPQHF	TRBV6-1	TRBJ1-5	NA	many
TGTGCCATCAGTCCCCAGGGGGTGACTGGCTACACCTTC	CAISPQGVTGYTF	TRBV10-3	TRBJ1-2	TRBD1	many
TGTGCCAGCACCTTCAGGACTAGCGGGGAGCTGTTTTTT	CASTFRTSGELFF	TRBV7-9	TRBJ2-2	TRBD2	NA
TGTGCCTGGAGTGTATCAAGCGGGGGGTTAGGGGAGCAGTTCTTC	CAWSVSSGGLGEQFF	TRBV30	TRBJ2-1	TRBD2	many
TGTGCCTGGAGTGCGCCGGACCTAGGTGACACTGAAGCTTTCTTT	CAWSAPDLGDTEAFF	TRBV30	TRBJ1-1	NA	few
TGTGCCAGCAGCTTAGCGTGGGATACGCAGTATTTT	CASSLAWDTQYF	TRBV7-6	TRBJ2-3	NA	NA
TGCAGCGTTGAATCAGGGAGAGGCTACACCTTC	CSVESGRGYTF	TRBV29-1	TRBJ1-2	NA	many
TGTGCCAGCAGCCAAGTCGGGACAGGGGCTTCGGAGCTGTTTTTT	CASSQVGTGASELFF	TRBV11-2	TRBJ2-2	TRBD1	few
TGTGCCAGCAGGCCTAGCGGGGGAAGCTCCTACGAGCAGTACTTC	CASRPSGGSSYEQYF	TRBV3-1	TRBJ2-7	TRBD2	many
TGTGCCAGCAGTCTACTCCGGGGAATGGCAGCAAGGACTAAGTACGAGCAGTACTTC	CASSLLRGMAARTKYEQYF	TRBV27	TRBJ2-7	NA	many
TGTGCCAGCAGCTTAGCCGCGACAGGTCCGTTGTACTTC	CASSLAATGPLYF	TRBV7-9	TRBJ2-7	NA	NA
TGCAGTGCAAAAAGACTAGCGGGGGGGCCCCTCGAGCAGTACTTC	CSAKRLAGGPLEQYF	TRBV20-1	TRBJ2-7	TRBD2	NA
TGCGCCAGCAGTGAGTACACGGGGGGAGAAATGAACACTGAAGCTTTCTTT	CASSEYTGGEMNTEAFF	TRBV10-1	TRBJ1-1	NA	few
TGTGCCAGCAGTACCAGGAGCTCCTACGAGCAGTACTTC	CASSTRSSYEQYF	TRBV6-5	TRBJ2-7	NA	NA
TGTGCCTGGAATGGGGGCGGGGTCAGCACAGATACGCAGTATTTT	CAWNGGGVSTDTQYF	TRBV30	TRBJ2-3	NA	many
TGTGCCACCAGCAGTCTGAACTATGGCTACACCTTC	CATSSLNYGYTF	TRBV15	TRBJ1-2	NA	NA
TGTGCCAGCAGCTTCCTTGGGGCTGACCAAGAGACCCAGTACTTC	CASSFLGADQETQYF	TRBV7-6	TRBJ2-5	NA	NA
TGTGCCAGTAGTATAGGGACTGACCGATTCTCCTACGAGCAGTACTTC	CASSIGTDRFSYEQYF	TRBV19	TRBJ2-7	NA	few
TGCAGTGCTAGCCCCACTAGCGGGAAATACAATGAGCAGTTCTTC	CSASPTSGKYNEQFF	TRBV20-1	TRBJ2-1	TRBD2	few
TGTGCCAGCAGCACCCGACAAGGGGCTTTCTTT	CASSTRQGAFF	TRBV7-2	TRBJ1-1	NA	NA
TGCAGCGCTACCCCTACAGGAAACGAGCAGTACTTC	CSATPTGNEQYF	TRBV29-1	TRBJ2-7	NA	NA